The T cell receptor beta chain described here comes from a study of blood T cell repertoires in COVID-19. The wider study: From the United States, Italy and Spain came samples of acute and convalescent COVID-19. Nucleic acid was either cDNA or gDNA, and it came from T cells, B-cell-depleted T cells, or PBMCs.

The CDR3 is 21 residues long. The junction had 15 bases not matched to a gene; V was cut back by 3 bases and J by 2 bases. Germline V gene sequence: CDR1 SGHRS, CDR2 YFSETQ. How the authors handled the data: Reference gene primer amplification in the assay estimated nucleated cell counts. Measured with immunoSEQ multiplex PCR; TCRdb has only the in-frame clones, and not every one. V and J calls and clone size are given by that table; D and trimming were obtained from the DNA. The top ten clones hold about 12% of a sample with fewer than 150,000 clones, 84% of them seen once. The chain employs TRBV5-1 and TRBJ2-3, with 16 nucleotides matching TRBD2. The sequencing sample was made of peripheral blood. The origin of this receptor is a woman aged 25 to 45 who had recovered from COVID-19. The CDR3 DNA follows: TGCGCCAGCAGCTCAAACCCTCCGGGACTAGCGGGGGGGCGGGACACAGATACGCAGTATTTT. The encoded protein is CASSSNPPGLAGGRDTDTQYF.